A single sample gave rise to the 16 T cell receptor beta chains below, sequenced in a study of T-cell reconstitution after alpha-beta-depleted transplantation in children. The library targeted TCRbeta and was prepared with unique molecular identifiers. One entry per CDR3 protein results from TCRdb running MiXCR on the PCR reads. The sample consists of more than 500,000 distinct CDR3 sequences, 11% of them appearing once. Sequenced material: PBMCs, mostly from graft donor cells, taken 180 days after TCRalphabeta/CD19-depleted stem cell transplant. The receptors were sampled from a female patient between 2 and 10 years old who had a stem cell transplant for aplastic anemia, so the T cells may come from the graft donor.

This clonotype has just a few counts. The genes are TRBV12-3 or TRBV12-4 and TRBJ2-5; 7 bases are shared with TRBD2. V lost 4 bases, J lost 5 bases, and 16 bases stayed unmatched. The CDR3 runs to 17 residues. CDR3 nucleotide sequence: TGTGCCAGCAGTTCCTATTTGGGTCGGGGGGAATCTGAGACCCAGTACTTC. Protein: CASSSYLGRGESETQYF.

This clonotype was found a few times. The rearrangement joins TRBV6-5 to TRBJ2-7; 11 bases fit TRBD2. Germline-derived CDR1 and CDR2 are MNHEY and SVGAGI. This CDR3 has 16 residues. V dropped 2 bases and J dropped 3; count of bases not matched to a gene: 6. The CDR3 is CASSYGLAGGSYEQYF. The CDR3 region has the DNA TGTGCCAGCAGTTACGGGCTAGCGGGAGGTAGCTACGAGCAGTACTTC.

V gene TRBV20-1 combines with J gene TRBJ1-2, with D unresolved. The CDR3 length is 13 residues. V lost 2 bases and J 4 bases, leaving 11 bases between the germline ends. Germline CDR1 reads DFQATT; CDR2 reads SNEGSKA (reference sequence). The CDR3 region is CSARTRTAYGYTF. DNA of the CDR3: TGCAGTGCTAGAACCCGGACGGCCTATGGCTACACCTTC.

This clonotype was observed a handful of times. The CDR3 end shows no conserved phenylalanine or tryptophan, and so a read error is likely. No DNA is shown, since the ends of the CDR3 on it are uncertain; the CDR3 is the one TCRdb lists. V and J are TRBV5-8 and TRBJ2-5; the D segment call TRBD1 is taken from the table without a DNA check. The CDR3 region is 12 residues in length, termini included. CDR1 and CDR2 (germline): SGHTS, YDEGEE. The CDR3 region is CASSLATGGVRL.

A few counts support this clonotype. The CDR3 DNA sequence: TGCAGTGCTAGCGGGAGTGGGGCCTACGAGCAGTACTTC. Translating it yields CSASGSGAYEQYF. The genes are TRBV20-1 and TRBJ2-7, with D possibly matching TRBD2 (6 bases). This CDR3 has 13 amino acids. Germline V gene sequence: CDR1 DFQATT, CDR2 SNEGSKA (reference sequence). Trimming took off 3 bases at V and 2 bases at J, with 11 bases between the two ends.

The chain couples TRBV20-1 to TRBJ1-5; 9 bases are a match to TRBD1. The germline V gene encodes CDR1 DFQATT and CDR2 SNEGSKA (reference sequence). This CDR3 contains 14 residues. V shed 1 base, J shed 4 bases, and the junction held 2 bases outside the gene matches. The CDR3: CSARAGQGNQPQHF. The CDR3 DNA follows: TGCAGTGCTAGAGCCGGACAGGGGAATCAGCCCCAGCATTTT.

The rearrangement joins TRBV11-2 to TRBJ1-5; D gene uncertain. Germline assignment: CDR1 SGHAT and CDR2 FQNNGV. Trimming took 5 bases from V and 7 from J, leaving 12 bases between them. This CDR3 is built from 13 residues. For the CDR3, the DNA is TGTGCCAGCAGCCGCCCGGACGAGCAGCCCCAGCATTTT. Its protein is CASSRPDEQPQHF.

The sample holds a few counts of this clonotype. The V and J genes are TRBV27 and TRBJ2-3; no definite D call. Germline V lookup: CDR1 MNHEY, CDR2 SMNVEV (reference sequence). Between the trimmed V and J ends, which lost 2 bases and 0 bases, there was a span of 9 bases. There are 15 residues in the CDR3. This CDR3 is CASSLRQLSTDTQYF. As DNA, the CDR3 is TGTGCCAGCAGTTTAAGGCAGCTTAGCACAGATACGCAGTATTTT.

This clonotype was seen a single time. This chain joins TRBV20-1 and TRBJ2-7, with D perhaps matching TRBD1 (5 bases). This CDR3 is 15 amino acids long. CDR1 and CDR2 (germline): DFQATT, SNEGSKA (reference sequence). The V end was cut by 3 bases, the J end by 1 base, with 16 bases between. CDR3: CSASLARTPSYEQYF. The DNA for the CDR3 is TGCAGTGCTAGCTTAGCTCGGACACCGTCCTACGAGCAGTACTTC.

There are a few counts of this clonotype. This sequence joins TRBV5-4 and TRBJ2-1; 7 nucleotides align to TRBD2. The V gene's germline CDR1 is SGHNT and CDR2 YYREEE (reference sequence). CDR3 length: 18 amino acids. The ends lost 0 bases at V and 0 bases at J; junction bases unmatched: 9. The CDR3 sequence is CASSLGLAHTSSYNEQFF. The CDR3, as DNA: TGTGCCAGCAGCTTGGGACTAGCACATACAAGCTCCTACAATGAGCAGTTCTTC.

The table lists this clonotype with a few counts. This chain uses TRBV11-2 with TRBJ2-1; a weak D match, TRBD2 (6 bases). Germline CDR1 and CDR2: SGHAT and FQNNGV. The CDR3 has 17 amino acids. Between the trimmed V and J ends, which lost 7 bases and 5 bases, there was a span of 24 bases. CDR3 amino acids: CASTTHRGLARNNEQFF. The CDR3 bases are TGTGCCAGCACCACGCACCGGGGGTTAGCGAGGAACAATGAGCAGTTCTTC.

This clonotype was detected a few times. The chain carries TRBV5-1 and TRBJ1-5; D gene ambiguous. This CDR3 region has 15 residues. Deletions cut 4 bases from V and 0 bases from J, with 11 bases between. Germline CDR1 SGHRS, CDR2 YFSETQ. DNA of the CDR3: TGCGCCAGCAGCACTGGAGGTTTTAGCAATCAGCCCCAGCATTTT. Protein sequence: CASSTGGFSNQPQHF. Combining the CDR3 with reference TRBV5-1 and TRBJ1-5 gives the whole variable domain KAGVTQTPRYLIKTRGQQVTLSCSPISGHRSVSWYQQTPGQGLQFLFEYFSETQRNKGNFPGRFSGRQFSNSRSEMNVSTLELGDSALYLCASSTGGFSNQPQHFGDGTRLSIL.

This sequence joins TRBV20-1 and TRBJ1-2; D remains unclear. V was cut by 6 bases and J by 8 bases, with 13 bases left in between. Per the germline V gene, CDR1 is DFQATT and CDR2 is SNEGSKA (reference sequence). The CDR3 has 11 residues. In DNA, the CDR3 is TGCAGTGCCATGCAGGCCCGCGGCTACACCTTC. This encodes CSAMQARGYTF.

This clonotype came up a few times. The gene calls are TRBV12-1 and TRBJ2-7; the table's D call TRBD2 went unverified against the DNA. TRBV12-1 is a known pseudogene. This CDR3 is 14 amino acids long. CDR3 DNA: TGTGCCAGCAGCTTTGCGCGCGGGGAGCGAGAGCAGTACGTC. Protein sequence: CASSFARGEREQYV.

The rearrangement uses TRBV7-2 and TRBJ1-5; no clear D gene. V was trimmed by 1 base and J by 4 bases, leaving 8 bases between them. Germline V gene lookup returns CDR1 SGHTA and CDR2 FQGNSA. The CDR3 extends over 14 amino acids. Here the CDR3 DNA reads TGTGCCAGCAGCTTAGTTAACACAAATCAGCCCCAGCATTTT. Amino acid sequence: CASSLVNTNQPQHF. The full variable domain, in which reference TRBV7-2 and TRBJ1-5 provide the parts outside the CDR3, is GAGVSQSPSNKVTEKGKDVELRCDPISGHTALYWYRQSLGQGLEFLIYFQGNSAPDKSGLPSDRFSAERTGGSVSTLTIQRTQQEDSAVYLCASSLVNTNQPQHFGDGTRLSIL.

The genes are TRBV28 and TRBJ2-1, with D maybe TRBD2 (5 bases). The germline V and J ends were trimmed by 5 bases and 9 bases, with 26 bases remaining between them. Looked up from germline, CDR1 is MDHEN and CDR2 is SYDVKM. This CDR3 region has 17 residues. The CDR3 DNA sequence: TGTGCCAGCAGTGCCAGGACCAGCGGCCCTGGGTCGGGTGAGCAGTTCTTC. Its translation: CASSARTSGPGSGEQFF.